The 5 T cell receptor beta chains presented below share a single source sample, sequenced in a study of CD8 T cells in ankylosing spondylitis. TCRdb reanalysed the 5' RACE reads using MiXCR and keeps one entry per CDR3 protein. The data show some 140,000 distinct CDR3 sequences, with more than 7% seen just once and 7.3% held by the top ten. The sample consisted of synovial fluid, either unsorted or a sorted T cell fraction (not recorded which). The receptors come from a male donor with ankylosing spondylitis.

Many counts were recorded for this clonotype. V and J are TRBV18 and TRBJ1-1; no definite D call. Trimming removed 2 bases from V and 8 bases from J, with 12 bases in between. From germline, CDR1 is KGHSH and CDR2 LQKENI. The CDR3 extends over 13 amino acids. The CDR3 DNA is TGTGCCAGCTCACCATCTGTCCTCAGGGAAGCTTTCTTT. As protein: CASSPSVLREAFF.

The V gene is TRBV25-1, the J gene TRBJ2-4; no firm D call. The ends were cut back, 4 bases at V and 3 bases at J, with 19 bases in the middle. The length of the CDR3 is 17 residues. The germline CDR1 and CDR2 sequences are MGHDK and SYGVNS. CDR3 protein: CASSVSGSRTGKNIQYF. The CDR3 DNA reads TGTGCCAGCAGTGTATCTGGATCTCGGACGGGCAAAAACATTCAGTACTTC.

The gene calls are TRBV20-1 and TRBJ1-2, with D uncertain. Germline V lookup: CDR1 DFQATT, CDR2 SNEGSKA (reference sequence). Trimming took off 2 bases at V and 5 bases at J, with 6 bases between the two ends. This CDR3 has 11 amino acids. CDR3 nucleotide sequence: TGCAGTGCTAGAAAGAATTATGGCTACACCTTC. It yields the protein CSARKNYGYTF.

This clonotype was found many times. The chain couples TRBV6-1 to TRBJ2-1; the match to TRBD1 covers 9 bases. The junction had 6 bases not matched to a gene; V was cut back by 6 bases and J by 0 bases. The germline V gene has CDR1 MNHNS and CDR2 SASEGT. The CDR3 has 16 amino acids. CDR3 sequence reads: CASRGDRASSYNEQFF. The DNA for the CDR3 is TGTGCCAGCAGGGGGGACAGGGCAAGCTCCTACAATGAGCAGTTCTTC.

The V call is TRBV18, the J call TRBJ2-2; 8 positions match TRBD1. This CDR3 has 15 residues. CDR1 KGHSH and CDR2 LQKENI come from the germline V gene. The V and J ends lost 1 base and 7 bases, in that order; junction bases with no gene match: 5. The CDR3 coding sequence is TGTGCCAGCTCACCACGCAGGGGGCGAATCGGGGAGCTGTTTTTT. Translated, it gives CASSPRRGRIGELFF.